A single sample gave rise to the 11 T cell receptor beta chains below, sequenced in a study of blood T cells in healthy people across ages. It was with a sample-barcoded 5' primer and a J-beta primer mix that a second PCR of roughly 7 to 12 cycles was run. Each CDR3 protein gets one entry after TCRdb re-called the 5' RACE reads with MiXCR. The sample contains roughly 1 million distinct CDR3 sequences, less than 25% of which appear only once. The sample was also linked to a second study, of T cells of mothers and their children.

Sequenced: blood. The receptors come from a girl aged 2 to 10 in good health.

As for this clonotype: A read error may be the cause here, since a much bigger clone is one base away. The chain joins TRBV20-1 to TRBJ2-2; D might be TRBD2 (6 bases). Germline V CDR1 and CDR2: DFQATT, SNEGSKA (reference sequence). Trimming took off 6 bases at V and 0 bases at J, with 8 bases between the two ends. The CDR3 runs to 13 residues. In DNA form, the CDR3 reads TGCAGTGCCCGACTAGCGAACACCGGGGAGCTGTTTTTT. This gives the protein CSARLANTGELFF.

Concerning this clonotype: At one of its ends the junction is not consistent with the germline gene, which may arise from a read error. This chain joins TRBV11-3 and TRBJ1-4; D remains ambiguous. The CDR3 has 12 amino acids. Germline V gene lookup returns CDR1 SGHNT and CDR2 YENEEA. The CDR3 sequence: CTSSFTNEKLFF. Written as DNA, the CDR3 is TGTACCAGCAGCTTCACTAATGAAAAACTGTTTTTT. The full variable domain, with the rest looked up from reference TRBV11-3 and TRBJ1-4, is EAGVVQSPRYKIIEKKQPVAFWCNPISGHNTLYWYLQNLGQGPELLIRYENEEAVDDSQLPKDRFSAERLKGVDSTLKIQPAELGDSAVYLCTSSFTNEKLFFGSGTQLSVL.

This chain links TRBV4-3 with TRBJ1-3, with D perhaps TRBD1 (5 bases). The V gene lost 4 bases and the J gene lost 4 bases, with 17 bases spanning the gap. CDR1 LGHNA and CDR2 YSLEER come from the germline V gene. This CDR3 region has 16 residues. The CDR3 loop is CASSRDRGRGGNTIYF. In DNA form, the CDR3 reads TGCGCCAGCAGCCGAGACCGGGGCCGAGGAGGAAACACCATATATTTT.

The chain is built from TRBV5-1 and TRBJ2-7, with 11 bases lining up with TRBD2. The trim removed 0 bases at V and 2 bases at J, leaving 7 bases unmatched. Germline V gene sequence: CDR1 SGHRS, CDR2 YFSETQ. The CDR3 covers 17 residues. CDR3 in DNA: TGCGCCAGCAGCTTGGCAGTAGCGGGGGGGCTCGCCTACGAGCAGTACTTC. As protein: CASSLAVAGGLAYEQYF.

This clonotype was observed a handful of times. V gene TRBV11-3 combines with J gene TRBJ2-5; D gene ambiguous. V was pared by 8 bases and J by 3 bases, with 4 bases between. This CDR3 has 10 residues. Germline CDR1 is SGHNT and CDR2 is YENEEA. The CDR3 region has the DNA TGTGCCAGCGAGGAAGAGACCCAGTACTTC. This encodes CASEEETQYF.

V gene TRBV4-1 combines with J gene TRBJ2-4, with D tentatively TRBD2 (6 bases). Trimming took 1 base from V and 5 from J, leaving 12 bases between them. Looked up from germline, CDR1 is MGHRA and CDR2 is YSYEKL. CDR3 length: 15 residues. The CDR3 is CASSQGPGAENIQYF. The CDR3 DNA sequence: TGCGCCAGCAGCCAAGGTCCGGGAGCGGAAAACATTCAGTACTTC.

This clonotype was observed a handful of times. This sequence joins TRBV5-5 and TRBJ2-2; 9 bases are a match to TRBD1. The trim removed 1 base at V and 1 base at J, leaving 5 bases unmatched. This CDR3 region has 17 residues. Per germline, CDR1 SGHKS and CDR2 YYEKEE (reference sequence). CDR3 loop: CASSLLAGQGNTGELFF. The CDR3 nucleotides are TGTGCCAGCAGCTTGCTGGCGGGACAGGGGAACACCGGGGAGCTGTTTTTT.

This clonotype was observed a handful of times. CDR3 region: CASSYTAGGFTDTQYF. The CDR3 nucleotides read TGTGCCAGCAGTTATACTGCGGGAGGGTTCACAGATACGCAGTATTTT. The J gene is TRBJ2-3, the V gene TRBV6-5; TRBD2 matches at 9 bases. Germline trimming cut 3 bases from V and 2 bases from J; bases unmatched to any gene: 6. Germline V gene lookup returns CDR1 MNHEY and CDR2 SVGAGI. The CDR3 covers 16 residues.

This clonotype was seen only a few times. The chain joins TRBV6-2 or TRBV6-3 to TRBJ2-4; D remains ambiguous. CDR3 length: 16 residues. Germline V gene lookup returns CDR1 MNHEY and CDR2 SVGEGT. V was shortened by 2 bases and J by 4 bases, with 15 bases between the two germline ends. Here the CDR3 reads CASSYLTLAVKNIQYF. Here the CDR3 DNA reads TGTGCCAGCAGTTACCTAACGTTGGCCGTGAAAAACATTCAGTACTTC.

CDR3 nucleotide sequence: TGCGCCAGCAGCCAAGATCCGCAGACTGGCTACACCTTC. Amino acids: CASSQDPQTGYTF. The chain joins TRBV4-1 to TRBJ1-2, with D unresolved. The CDR3 sequence is 13 residues long. Germline CDR1 reads MGHRA; CDR2 reads YSYEKL. V lost 0 bases to trimming and J lost 7 bases, with 9 bases between them.

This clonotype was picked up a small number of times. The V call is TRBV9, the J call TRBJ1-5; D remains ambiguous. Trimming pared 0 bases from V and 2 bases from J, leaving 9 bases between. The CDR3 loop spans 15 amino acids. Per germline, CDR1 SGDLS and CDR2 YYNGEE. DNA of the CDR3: TGTGCCAGCAGCGTAGGTCCCTTCGGCAATCAGCCCCAGCATTTT. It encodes CASSVGPFGNQPQHF.